The rows below give T cell receptor beta chains drawn from one sample of a study of OX40 agonist ivuxolimab in advanced cancers. Method: immunoSEQ multiplex PCR; TCRdb's copy keeps in-frame clones and lacks some. Among tens of thousands of clones listed, 82% were seen once. This material consisted of CD4+ or CD8+ T cells sorted from blood, taken in a trial of the OX40 agonist ivuxolimab. The receptors here all came from an adult with an advanced solid tumor such as melanoma, head and neck, liver or kidney cancer. Each CDR3 is given with its conserved first and last residue. The order of the fields is J gene, clone size, D gene, V gene, CDR3 DNA, CDR3 protein. D genes are given only for firm matches. Not all rows give a size; the values are once, few, many and, for expanded clones, a class.

j_gene: TRBJ2-6; abundance: .; d_gene: .; v_gene: TRBV19; CDR3nt: TGTGCCAGTAGTATTGGGGGTCCTGGGGCCAACGTCCTGACTTTC; CDR3aa: CASSIGGPGANVLTF
j_gene: TRBJ2-1; abundance: .; d_gene: TRBD2; v_gene: TRBV11-2; CDR3nt: TGTGCCAGCAGCCGATACCCTGGAGGGGAGGGCCGCGATGAGCAGTTCTTC; CDR3aa: CASSRYPGGEGRDEQFF
j_gene: TRBJ2-6; abundance: once; d_gene: TRBD2; v_gene: TRBV7-8; CDR3nt: TGTGCCAGCAGCTTACAGGGAGGGGCTGGGGCCAACGTCCTGACTTTC; CDR3aa: CASSLQGGAGANVLTF
j_gene: TRBJ2-3; abundance: .; d_gene: .; v_gene: TRBV5-1; CDR3nt: TGCGCCAGCAGCTTCAAGGGGTCGAGCACAGATACGCAGTATTTT; CDR3aa: CASSFKGSSTDTQYF
j_gene: TRBJ1-2; abundance: .; d_gene: .; v_gene: TRBV7-9; CDR3nt: TGTGCCAGCACCGATGGGGCCACAGGGATAGGTGGCTACACCTTC; CDR3aa: CASTDGATGIGGYTF
j_gene: TRBJ1-4; abundance: .; d_gene: .; v_gene: TRBV2; CDR3nt: TGTGCCAGCTATGCCCGACTGGGTGAAAAACTGTTTTTT; CDR3aa: CASYARLGEKLFF
j_gene: TRBJ1-2; abundance: .; d_gene: .; v_gene: TRBV9; CDR3nt: TGTGCCAGCAGCGTAGAGCGGGGTGACTATGGCTACACCTTC; CDR3aa: CASSVERGDYGYTF
j_gene: TRBJ2-5; abundance: .; d_gene: .; v_gene: TRBV5-4; CDR3nt: TGTGCCAGCAGCACGACAGAGCAAGAGACCCAGTACTTC; CDR3aa: CASSTTEQETQYF
j_gene: TRBJ2-7; abundance: .; d_gene: .; v_gene: TRBV6-1; CDR3nt: TGTGCCAGCAGTGAAGACTTCCTCTACGAGCAGTACTTC; CDR3aa: CASSEDFLYEQYF
j_gene: TRBJ2-1; abundance: .; d_gene: TRBD2; v_gene: TRBV4-3; CDR3nt: TGCGCCAGCAGCCAAGATAGGTCACCGTGGGAGGGCAATGAGCAGTTCTTC; CDR3aa: CASSQDRSPWEGNEQFF
j_gene: TRBJ2-3; abundance: once; d_gene: TRBD2; v_gene: TRBV5-1; CDR3nt: TGCGCCAGCAGCCTGTCTCTAGCGGGGGCCACAGATACGCAGTATTTT; CDR3aa: CASSLSLAGATDTQYF
j_gene: TRBJ2-3; abundance: .; d_gene: .; v_gene: TRBV2; CDR3nt: TGTGCCAGCAGTGTCGGAGAAGATGGAGATACGCAGTATTTT; CDR3aa: CASSVGEDGDTQYF
j_gene: TRBJ2-7; abundance: few; d_gene: .; v_gene: TRBV2; CDR3nt: TGTGCCAGCAGCACCGTTACCTCCTACGAGCAGTACTTC; CDR3aa: CASSTVTSYEQYF
j_gene: TRBJ2-7; abundance: .; d_gene: .; v_gene: TRBV18; CDR3nt: TGTGCCAGCTCACCACCAACGGGAACAGGGGACTACGAGCAGTACTTT; CDR3aa: CASSPPTGTGDYEQYF
j_gene: TRBJ2-1; abundance: few; d_gene: TRBD2; v_gene: TRBV15; CDR3nt: TGTGCCACCAGCAGAGATCCCGGGACTAAGCTAAATAACAATGAGCAGTTCTTC; CDR3aa: CATSRDPGTKLNNNEQFF
j_gene: TRBJ2-2; abundance: .; d_gene: TRBD1; v_gene: TRBV2; CDR3nt: TGTGCCAGCAGTGAATCGGTAGGGGGCGCCGGGGAGCTGTTTTTT; CDR3aa: CASSESVGGAGELFF
j_gene: TRBJ1-2; abundance: .; d_gene: TRBD1; v_gene: TRBV28; CDR3nt: TGTGCCAGCAGTCGAGGACAGGGTAGGGATGGCTACACCTTC; CDR3aa: CASSRGQGRDGYTF
j_gene: TRBJ1-2; abundance: .; d_gene: .; v_gene: TRBV5-1; CDR3nt: TGCGCCAGCAGCTTAGGTGGGGGCAAGGGCTACACCTTC; CDR3aa: CASSLGGGKGYTF
j_gene: TRBJ2-5; abundance: .; d_gene: .; v_gene: TRBV7-9; CDR3nt: TGTGCCAGCGTCCCGAGGGGTCAAGAGACCCAGTACTTC; CDR3aa: CASVPRGQETQYF
j_gene: TRBJ1-2; abundance: once; d_gene: .; v_gene: TRBV6-6; CDR3nt: TGTGCCAGCTCACCACGGTCGACAAGTTATGGCTACACCTTC; CDR3aa: CASSPRSTSYGYTF
j_gene: TRBJ2-3; abundance: .; d_gene: .; v_gene: TRBV6-6; CDR3nt: TGTGCCAGCAGCCCCCCCCTCACAGATACGCAGTATTTT; CDR3aa: CASSPPLTDTQYF
j_gene: TRBJ2-5; abundance: .; d_gene: .; v_gene: TRBV18; CDR3nt: TGTGCCAGCTCACTCGGGGGCCAAGAGACCCAGTACTTC; CDR3aa: CASSLGGQETQYF
j_gene: TRBJ1-6; abundance: .; d_gene: TRBD1; v_gene: TRBV5-1; CDR3nt: TGCGCCAGCAGCTTGGCCATACAGGGGAAAGCTAATTCACCCCTCCACTTT; CDR3aa: CASSLAIQGKANSPLHF
j_gene: TRBJ1-5; abundance: .; d_gene: .; v_gene: TRBV18; CDR3nt: TGTGCCAGCTCACCCCCGGGGGGGGAAGGACAGCCCCAGCATTTT; CDR3aa: CASSPPGGEGQPQHF
j_gene: TRBJ2-7; abundance: .; d_gene: .; v_gene: TRBV28; CDR3nt: TGTGCCAGCGCGCTCCACAGCACGAGCTCCTACGAGCAGTACTTC; CDR3aa: CASALHSTSSYEQYF
j_gene: TRBJ1-2; abundance: .; d_gene: .; v_gene: TRBV6-1; CDR3nt: TGTGCCAGCATGTGGTTTGGGGTGCCCGGCTACACCTTC; CDR3aa: CASMWFGVPGYTF
j_gene: TRBJ1-1; abundance: .; d_gene: .; v_gene: TRBV19; CDR3nt: TGTGCCACCCGCCCCAGGTCGAGGGACACTGAAGCTTTCTTT; CDR3aa: CATRPRSRDTEAFF
j_gene: TRBJ2-7; abundance: .; d_gene: TRBD1; v_gene: TRBV11-1; CDR3nt: TGTGCCAGCAGCTTACGAGAGACAGGGCCCTACGAGCAGTACTTC; CDR3aa: CASSLRETGPYEQYF
j_gene: TRBJ1-2; abundance: .; d_gene: .; v_gene: TRBV7-8; CDR3nt: TGTGCCAGCAGCTTAGGGGACTGGGACTATGGCTACACCTTC; CDR3aa: CASSLGDWDYGYTF
j_gene: TRBJ1-3; abundance: .; d_gene: .; v_gene: TRBV29-1; CDR3nt: TGCAGCGTTGTTAAAAGGAGCACTGGAAACACCATATATTTT; CDR3aa: CSVVKRSTGNTIYF
j_gene: TRBJ1-5; abundance: .; d_gene: .; v_gene: TRBV28; CDR3nt: TGTGCCAGCAGTTTATGGGGCGATAGCAATCAGCCCCAGCATTTT; CDR3aa: CASSLWGDSNQPQHF
j_gene: TRBJ2-7; abundance: .; d_gene: .; v_gene: TRBV18; CDR3nt: TGTGCCAGCTCACCGAATAGGGACTCCTACGAGCAGTACTTC; CDR3aa: CASSPNRDSYEQYF
j_gene: TRBJ2-3; abundance: .; d_gene: TRBD2; v_gene: TRBV5-1; CDR3nt: TGCGCCAGCAGCCCCGGACTAGCCTCGTCCCCAGATACGCAGTATTTT; CDR3aa: CASSPGLASSPDTQYF
j_gene: TRBJ2-4; abundance: .; d_gene: .; v_gene: TRBV2; CDR3nt: TGTGCCAGCAGCCTGACAGGTTTTCAGTACTTC; CDR3aa: CASSLTGFQYF
j_gene: TRBJ1-5; abundance: many; d_gene: TRBD1; v_gene: TRBV28; CDR3nt: TGTGCCAGCAGTCTGGGACAGGGGAAACAGCCCCAGCATTTT; CDR3aa: CASSLGQGKQPQHF
j_gene: TRBJ1-2; abundance: few; d_gene: .; v_gene: TRBV27; CDR3nt: TGTGCCAGCAGGCCGGAAGGGAAGATAGGTGGCTACACCTTC; CDR3aa: CASRPEGKIGGYTF
j_gene: TRBJ2-3; abundance: once; d_gene: TRBD2; v_gene: TRBV7-7; CDR3nt: TGTGCTAGCAGCGCACTAGCGGGGGGCACAGATACGCAGTATTTT; CDR3aa: CASSALAGGTDTQYF
j_gene: TRBJ2-1; abundance: .; d_gene: .; v_gene: TRBV4-1; CDR3nt: TGCGCCAGCAGCCAAGTCGACATCGTTTCCTACAATGAGCAGTTCTTC; CDR3aa: CASSQVDIVSYNEQFF
j_gene: TRBJ1-5; abundance: .; d_gene: .; v_gene: TRBV5-1; CDR3nt: TGCGCCAGCAGCTTATCGGGTTTGGGGGGAGGCAATCAGCCCCAGCATTTT; CDR3aa: CASSLSGLGGGNQPQHF
j_gene: TRBJ2-7; abundance: .; d_gene: TRBD1; v_gene: TRBV29-1; CDR3nt: TGCAGCGTTGTATTGCAGGGGGCTGGTGAGCAGTACTTC; CDR3aa: CSVVLQGAGEQYF
j_gene: TRBJ2-7; abundance: .; d_gene: TRBD2; v_gene: TRBV5-1; CDR3nt: TGCGCCAGCAGCAGGACTAGCGGGAGGTTAACCTCGCGCGAGCAGTACTTC; CDR3aa: CASSRTSGRLTSREQYF
j_gene: TRBJ2-3; abundance: many; d_gene: .; v_gene: TRBV14; CDR3nt: TGTGCCAGCAGCCAGTTTCCAACGACAGGCGGCACAGATACGCAGTATTTT; CDR3aa: CASSQFPTTGGTDTQYF
j_gene: TRBJ2-3; abundance: .; d_gene: TRBD1; v_gene: TRBV5-1; CDR3nt: TGCGCCAGCAGCCTGCGGACAGGTCGGGGAGATACGCAGTATTTT; CDR3aa: CASSLRTGRGDTQYF
j_gene: TRBJ2-2; abundance: few; d_gene: TRBD2; v_gene: TRBV10-3; CDR3nt: TGTGCCATCAGTCTCAGCGGGGTTGGCGGGGAGCTGTTTTTT; CDR3aa: CAISLSGVGGELFF
j_gene: TRBJ2-1; abundance: .; d_gene: .; v_gene: TRBV18; CDR3nt: TGTGCCAGCTCACCGGGACCCAGCGCTTTCGAGCAGTTCTTC; CDR3aa: CASSPGPSAFEQFF
j_gene: TRBJ2-3; abundance: .; d_gene: TRBD1; v_gene: TRBV7-2; CDR3nt: TGTGCCAGCAGCTTGGGACAGGAGAGCACAGATACGCAGTATTTT; CDR3aa: CASSLGQESTDTQYF
j_gene: TRBJ2-7; abundance: .; d_gene: .; v_gene: TRBV28; CDR3nt: TGTGCCAGCAGCCGGGACACCTCCTCCTACGAGCAGTACTTC; CDR3aa: CASSRDTSSYEQYF
j_gene: TRBJ1-1; abundance: once; d_gene: TRBD1; v_gene: TRBV7-3; CDR3nt: TGTGCCAGCAGCTCTCAGGGGGAGGGCACTGAAGCTTTCTTT; CDR3aa: CASSSQGEGTEAFF
j_gene: TRBJ1-4; abundance: .; d_gene: .; v_gene: TRBV5-8; CDR3nt: TGTGCCAGCAGCATAAGGGGGAATGGGGAAAAACTGTTTTTT; CDR3aa: CASSIRGNGEKLFF
j_gene: TRBJ2-2; abundance: .; d_gene: TRBD1; v_gene: TRBV5-1; CDR3nt: TGCGCCAGCAGCTTGGTAGGGACAGGGACCGGGGAGCTGTTTTTT; CDR3aa: CASSLVGTGTGELFF